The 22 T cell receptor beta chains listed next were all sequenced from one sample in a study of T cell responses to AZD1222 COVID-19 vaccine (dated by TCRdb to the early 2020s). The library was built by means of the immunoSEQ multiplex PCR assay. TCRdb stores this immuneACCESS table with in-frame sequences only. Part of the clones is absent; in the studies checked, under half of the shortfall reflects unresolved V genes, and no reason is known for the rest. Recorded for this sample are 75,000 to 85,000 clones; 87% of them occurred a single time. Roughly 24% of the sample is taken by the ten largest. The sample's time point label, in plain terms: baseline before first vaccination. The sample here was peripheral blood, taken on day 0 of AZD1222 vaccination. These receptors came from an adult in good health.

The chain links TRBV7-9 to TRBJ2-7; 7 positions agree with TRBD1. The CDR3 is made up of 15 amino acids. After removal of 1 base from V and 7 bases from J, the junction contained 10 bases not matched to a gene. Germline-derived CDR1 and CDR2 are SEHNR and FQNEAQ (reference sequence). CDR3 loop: CASSLGTGTLGEQYF. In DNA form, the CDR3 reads TGTGCCAGCAGCTTAGGGACAGGCACTTTAGGAGAGCAGTACTTC.

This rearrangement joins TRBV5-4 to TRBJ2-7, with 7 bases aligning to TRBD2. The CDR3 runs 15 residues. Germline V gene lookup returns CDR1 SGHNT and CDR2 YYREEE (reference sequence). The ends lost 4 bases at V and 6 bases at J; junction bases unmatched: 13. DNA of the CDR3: TGTGCCAGCAGCCCCCGGGGAGGGGATGGGGTCGAGCAGTACTTC. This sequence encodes CASSPRGGDGVEQYF.

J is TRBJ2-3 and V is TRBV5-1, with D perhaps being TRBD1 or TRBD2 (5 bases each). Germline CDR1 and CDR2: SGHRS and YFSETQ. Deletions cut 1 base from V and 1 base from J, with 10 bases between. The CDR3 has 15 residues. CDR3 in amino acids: CASSLLQGGTDTQYF. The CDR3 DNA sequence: TGCGCCAGCAGCTTGCTTCAGGGAGGCACAGATACGCAGTATTTT.

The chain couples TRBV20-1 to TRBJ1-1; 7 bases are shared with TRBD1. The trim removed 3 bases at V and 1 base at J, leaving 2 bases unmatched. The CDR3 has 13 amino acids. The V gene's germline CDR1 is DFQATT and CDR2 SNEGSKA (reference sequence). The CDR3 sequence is CSASRDRNTEAFF. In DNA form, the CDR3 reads TGCAGTGCTAGTAGGGACAGGAACACTGAAGCTTTCTTT.

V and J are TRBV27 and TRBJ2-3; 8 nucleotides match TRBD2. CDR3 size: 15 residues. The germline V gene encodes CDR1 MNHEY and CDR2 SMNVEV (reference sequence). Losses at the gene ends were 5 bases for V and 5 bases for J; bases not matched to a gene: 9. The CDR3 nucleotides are TGTGCCAGCAGTCCGATCGGCCTAGCGGGAGATACGCAGTATTTT. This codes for CASSPIGLAGDTQYF.

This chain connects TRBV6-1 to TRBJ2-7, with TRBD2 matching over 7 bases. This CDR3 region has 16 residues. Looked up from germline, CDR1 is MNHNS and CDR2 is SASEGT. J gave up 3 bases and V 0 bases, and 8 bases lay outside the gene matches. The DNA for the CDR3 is TGTGCCAGCAGTGAAGCGTGGACTAGTAACTACTACGAGCAGTACTTC. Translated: CASSEAWTSNYYEQYF.

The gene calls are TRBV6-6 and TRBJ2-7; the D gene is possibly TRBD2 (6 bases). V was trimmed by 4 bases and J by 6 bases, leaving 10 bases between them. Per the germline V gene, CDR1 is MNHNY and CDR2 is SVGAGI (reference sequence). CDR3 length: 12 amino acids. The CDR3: CASSSGSAEQYF. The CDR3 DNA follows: TGTGCCAGCAGTTCCGGGAGTGCCGAGCAGTACTTC.

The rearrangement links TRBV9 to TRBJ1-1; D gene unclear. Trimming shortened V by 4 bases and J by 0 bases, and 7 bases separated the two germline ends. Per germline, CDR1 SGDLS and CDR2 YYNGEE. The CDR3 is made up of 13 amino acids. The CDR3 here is CASSSRMNTEAFF. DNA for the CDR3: TGTGCCAGCAGCTCCCGTATGAACACTGAAGCTTTCTTT.

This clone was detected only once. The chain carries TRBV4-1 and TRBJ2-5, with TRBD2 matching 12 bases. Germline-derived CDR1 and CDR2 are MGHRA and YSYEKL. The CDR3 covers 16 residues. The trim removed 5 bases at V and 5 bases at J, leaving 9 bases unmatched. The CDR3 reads CASSAGLAGFLETQYF. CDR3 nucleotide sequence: TGCGCCAGCAGCGCCGGACTAGCGGGATTTCTGGAGACCCAGTACTTC.

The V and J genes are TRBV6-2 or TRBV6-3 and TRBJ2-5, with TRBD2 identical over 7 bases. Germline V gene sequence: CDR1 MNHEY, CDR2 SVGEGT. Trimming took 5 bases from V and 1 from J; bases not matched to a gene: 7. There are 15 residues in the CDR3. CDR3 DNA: TGTGCCAGCAGTCGGGCGGGGGAGTCCCAAGAGACCCAGTACTTC. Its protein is CASSRAGESQETQYF.

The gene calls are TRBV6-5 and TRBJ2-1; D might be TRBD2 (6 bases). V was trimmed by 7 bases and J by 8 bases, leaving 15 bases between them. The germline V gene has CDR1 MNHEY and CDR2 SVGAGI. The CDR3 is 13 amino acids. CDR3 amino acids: CASIRLPGDEQFF. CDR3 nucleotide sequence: TGTGCCAGCATACGGCTACCGGGAGATGAGCAGTTCTTC.

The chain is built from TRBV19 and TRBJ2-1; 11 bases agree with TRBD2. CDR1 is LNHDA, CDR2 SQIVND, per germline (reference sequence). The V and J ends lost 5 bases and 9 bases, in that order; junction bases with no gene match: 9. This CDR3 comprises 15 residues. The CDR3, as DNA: TGTGCCAGTAGTTTTCTAGCGGGGGGATCAGGTGAGCAGTTCTTC. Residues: CASSFLAGGSGEQFF.

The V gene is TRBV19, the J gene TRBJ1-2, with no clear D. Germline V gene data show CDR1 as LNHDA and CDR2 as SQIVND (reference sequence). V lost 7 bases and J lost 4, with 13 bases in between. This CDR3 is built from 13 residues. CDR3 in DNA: TGTGCCAGTACCTCCGGAGGTGGCTATGGCTACACCTTC. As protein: CASTSGGGYGYTF.

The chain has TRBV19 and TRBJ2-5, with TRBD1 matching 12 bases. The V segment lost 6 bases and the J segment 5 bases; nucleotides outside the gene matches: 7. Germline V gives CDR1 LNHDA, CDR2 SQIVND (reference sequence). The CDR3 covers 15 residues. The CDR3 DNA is TGTGCCAGTAGGACCCGGGACAGGGGGCTGGAGACCCAGTACTTC. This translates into CASRTRDRGLETQYF.

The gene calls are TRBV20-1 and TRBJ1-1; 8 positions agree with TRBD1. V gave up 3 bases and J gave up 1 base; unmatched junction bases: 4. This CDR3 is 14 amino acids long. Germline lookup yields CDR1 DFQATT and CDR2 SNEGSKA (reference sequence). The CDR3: CSASEDRANTEAFF. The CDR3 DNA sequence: TGCAGTGCTAGTGAGGACAGGGCGAACACTGAAGCTTTCTTT.

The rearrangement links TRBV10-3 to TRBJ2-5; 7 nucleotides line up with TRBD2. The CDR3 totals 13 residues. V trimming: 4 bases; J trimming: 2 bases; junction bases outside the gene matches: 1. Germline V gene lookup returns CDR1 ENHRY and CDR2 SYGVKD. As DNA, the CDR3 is TGTGCCATCAGTGGCGGGGGTCAAGAGACCCAGTACTTC. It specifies CAISGGGQETQYF.

CDR3 protein: CASGSQYTSSTDTQYF. In nucleotides, the CDR3 is TGTGCTAGTGGGTCCCAATACACCAGCAGCACAGATACGCAGTATTTT. The chain has TRBV12-5 and TRBJ2-3; D remains unclear. This CDR3 comprises 16 residues. Germline assignment: CDR1 LGHNT and CDR2 FRNRAP. Trimming took 6 bases from V and 0 from J, leaving 16 bases between them.

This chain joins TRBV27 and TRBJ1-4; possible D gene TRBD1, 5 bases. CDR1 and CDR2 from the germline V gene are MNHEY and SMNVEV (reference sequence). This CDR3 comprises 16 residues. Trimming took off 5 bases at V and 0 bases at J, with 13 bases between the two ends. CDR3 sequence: CASSRSGPATNEKLFF. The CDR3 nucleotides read TGTGCCAGCAGTAGGTCGGGGCCGGCAACTAATGAAAAACTGTTTTTT.

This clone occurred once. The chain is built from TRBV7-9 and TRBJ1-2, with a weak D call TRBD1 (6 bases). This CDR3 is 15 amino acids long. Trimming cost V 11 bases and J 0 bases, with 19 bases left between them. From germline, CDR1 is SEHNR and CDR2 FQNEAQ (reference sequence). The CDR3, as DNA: TGTGCCGGCCGGCCCGCGGGGGGCCCTAACTATGGCTACACCTTC. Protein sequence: CAGRPAGGPNYGYTF.

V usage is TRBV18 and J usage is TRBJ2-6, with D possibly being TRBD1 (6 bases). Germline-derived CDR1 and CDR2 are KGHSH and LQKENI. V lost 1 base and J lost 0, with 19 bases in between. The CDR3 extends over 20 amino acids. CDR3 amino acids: CASSPLLTGTFHSGANVLTF. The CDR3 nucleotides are TGTGCCAGCTCACCACTCTTGACAGGAACTTTTCACTCTGGGGCCAACGTCCTGACTTTC.

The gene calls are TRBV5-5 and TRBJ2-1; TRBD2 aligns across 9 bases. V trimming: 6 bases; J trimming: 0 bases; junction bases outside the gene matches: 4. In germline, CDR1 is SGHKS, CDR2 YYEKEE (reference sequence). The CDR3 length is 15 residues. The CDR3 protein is CASTMTSGSYNEQFF. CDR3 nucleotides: TGTGCCAGCACCATGACTAGCGGCTCCTACAATGAGCAGTTCTTC.

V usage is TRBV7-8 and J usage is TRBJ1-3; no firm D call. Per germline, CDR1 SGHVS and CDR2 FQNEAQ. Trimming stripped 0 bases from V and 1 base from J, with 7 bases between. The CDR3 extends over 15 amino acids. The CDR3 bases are TGTGCCAGCAGCTTAGCGCTGGGGTCTGGAAACACCATATATTTT. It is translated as CASSLALGSGNTIYF.